This T cell receptor beta chain was identified during a study of blood T cells in healthy people across ages. Worth noting for this clonotype: Its target is unknown.

The CDR3 sequence is 13 residues long. Germline CDR1 and CDR2: SGHAT and FQNNGV. With each sample, at least 5 micrograms of total RNA were extracted. General study results and limits: Per million T cells, TCR beta diversity dropped about linearly as age rose.

Then a second PCR, running roughly 7 to 12 cycles, was carried out with a sample-barcoded 5' primer and a J-beta primer mix. Each CDR3 protein gets one entry after TCRdb re-called the 5' RACE reads with MiXCR. The sample includes 2 million or so distinct CDR3 sequences, 49% of them seen just once. The clonotype originates from a woman in her forties in good health. The J gene is TRBJ2-7, the V gene TRBV11-2; D may be TRBD1 (5 bases). The DNA end is more similar to TRBJ2-5, so the J call may be wrong. Sequencing used blood. The CDR3 here is CASSDWGWETQYF. The CDR3 coding sequence is TGTGCCAGCAGCGACTGGGGCTGGGAGACCCAGTACTTC.